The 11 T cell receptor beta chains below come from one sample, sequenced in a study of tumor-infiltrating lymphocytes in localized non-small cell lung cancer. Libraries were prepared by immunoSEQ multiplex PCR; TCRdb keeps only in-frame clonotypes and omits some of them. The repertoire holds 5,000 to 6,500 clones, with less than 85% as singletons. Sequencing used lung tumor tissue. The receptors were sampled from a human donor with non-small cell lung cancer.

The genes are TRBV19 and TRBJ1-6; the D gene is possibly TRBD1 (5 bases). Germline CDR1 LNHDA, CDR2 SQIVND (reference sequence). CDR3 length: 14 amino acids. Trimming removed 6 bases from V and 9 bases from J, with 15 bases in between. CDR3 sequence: CASRAGWGGSPLHF. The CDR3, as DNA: TGTGCCAGTAGGGCCGGATGGGGGGGTTCACCCCTCCACTTT.

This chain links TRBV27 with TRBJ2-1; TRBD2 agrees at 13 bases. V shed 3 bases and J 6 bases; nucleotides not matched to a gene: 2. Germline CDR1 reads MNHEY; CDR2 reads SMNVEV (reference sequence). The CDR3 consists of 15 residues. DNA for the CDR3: TGTGCCAGCAGTTTGACTAGCGGGGGGCCCAATGAGCAGTTCTTC. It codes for CASSLTSGGPNEQFF.

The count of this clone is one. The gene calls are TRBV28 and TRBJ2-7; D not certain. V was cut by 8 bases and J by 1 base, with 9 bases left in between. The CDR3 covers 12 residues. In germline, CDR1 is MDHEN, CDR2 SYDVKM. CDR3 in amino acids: CASRIGSYEQYF. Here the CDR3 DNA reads TGTGCCAGCCGGATCGGGTCCTACGAGCAGTACTTC.

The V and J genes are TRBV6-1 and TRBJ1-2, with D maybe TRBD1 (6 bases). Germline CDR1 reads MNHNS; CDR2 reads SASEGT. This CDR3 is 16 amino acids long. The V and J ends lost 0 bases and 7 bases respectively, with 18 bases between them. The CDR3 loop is CASSEALLGGGSGYTF. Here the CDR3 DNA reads TGTGCCAGCAGTGAAGCGCTTCTGGGGGGCGGCTCTGGCTACACCTTC.

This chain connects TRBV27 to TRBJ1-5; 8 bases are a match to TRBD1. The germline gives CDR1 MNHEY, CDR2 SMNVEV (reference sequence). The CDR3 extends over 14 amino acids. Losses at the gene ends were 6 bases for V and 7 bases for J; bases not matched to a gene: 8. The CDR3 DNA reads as TGTGCCAGCAGCTGGACAGGGCTTGGCCAGCCCCAGCATTTT. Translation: CASSWTGLGQPQHF.

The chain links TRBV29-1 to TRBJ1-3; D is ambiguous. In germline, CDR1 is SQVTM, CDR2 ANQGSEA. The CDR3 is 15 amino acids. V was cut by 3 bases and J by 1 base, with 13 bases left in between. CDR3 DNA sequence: TGCAGCGTTGAGGCTCGCGACCGGTCTGGAAACACCATATATTTT. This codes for CSVEARDRSGNTIYF.

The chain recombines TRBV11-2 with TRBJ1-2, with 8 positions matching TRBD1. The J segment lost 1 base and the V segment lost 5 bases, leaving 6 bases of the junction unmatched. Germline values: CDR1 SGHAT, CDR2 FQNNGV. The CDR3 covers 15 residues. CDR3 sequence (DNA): TGTGCCAGCAGCCCCGGACAGGGCTTTAACTATGGCTACACCTTC. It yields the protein CASSPGQGFNYGYTF. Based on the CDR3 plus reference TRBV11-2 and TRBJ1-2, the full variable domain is EAGVAQSPRYKIIEKRQSVAFWCNPISGHATLYWYQQILGQGPKLLIQFQNNGVVDDSQLPKDRFSAERLKGVDSTLKIQPAKLEDSAVYLCASSPGQGFNYGYTFGSGTRLTVV.

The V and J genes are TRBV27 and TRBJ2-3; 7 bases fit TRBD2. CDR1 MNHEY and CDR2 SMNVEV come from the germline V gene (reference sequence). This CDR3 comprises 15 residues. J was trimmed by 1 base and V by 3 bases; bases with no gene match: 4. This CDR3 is CASSFWAGGTDTQYF. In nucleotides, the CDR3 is TGTGCCAGCAGTTTCTGGGCGGGAGGCACAGATACGCAGTATTTT.

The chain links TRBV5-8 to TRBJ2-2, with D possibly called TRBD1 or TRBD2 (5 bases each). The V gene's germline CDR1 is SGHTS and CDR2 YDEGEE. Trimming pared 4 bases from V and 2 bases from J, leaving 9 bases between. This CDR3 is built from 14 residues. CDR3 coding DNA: TGTGCCAGCAGCCCCGGGGCTAACACCGGGGAGCTGTTTTTT. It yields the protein CASSPGANTGELFF.

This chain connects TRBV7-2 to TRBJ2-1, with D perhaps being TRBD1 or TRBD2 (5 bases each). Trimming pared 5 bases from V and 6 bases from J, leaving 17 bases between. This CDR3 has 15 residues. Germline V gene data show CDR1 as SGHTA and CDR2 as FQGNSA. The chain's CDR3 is CASSVYGTELNEQFF. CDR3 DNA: TGTGCCAGCAGCGTCTATGGGACGGAACTCAATGAGCAGTTCTTC.

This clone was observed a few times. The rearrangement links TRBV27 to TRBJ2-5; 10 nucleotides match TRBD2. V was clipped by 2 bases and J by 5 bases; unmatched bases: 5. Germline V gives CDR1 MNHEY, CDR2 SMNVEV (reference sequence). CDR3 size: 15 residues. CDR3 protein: CASSLRAGGRETQYF. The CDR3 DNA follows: TGTGCCAGCAGTTTAAGAGCGGGGGGGAGGGAGACCCAGTACTTC.